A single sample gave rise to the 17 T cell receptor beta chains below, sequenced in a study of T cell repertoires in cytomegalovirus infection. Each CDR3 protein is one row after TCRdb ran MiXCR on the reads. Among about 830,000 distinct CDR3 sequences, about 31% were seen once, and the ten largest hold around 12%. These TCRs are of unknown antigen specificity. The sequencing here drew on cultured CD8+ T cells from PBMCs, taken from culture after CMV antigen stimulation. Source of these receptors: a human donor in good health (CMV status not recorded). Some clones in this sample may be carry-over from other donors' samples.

The CDR3: CASSQDELAGGNNEQFF. CDR3 sequence (DNA): TGCGCCAGCAGCCAAGACGAACTAGCGGGGGGGAACAATGAGCAGTTCTTC. The chain combines TRBV4-3 with TRBJ2-1; 13 bases agree with TRBD2. The ends lost 0 bases at V and 5 bases at J; junction bases unmatched: 4. Germline CDR1 reads LGHNA; CDR2 reads YSLEER. This CDR3 spans 17 amino acids.

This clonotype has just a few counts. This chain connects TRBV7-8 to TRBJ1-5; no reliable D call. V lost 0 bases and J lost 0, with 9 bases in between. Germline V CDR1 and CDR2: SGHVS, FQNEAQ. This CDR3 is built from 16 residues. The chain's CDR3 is CASSLAQVYSNQPQHF. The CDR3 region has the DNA TGTGCCAGCAGCTTAGCCCAGGTCTATAGCAATCAGCCCCAGCATTTT. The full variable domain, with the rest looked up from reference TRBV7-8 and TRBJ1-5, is GAGVSQSPRYKVAKRGQDVALRCDPISGHVSLFWYQQALGQGPEFLTYFQNEAQLDKSGLPSDRFFAERPEGSVSTLKIQRTQQEDSAVYLCASSLAQVYSNQPQHFGDGTRLSIL.

The CDR3 DNA sequence: TGTGCCAGCTTCCCCTCCTTAAACACTGAAGCTTTCTTT. This sequence encodes CASFPSLNTEAFF. The chain links TRBV27 to TRBJ1-1; D is unclear. Germline V CDR1 and CDR2: MNHEY, SMNVEV (reference sequence). The CDR3 length is 13 residues. V was pared by 8 bases and J by 2 bases, with 12 bases between.

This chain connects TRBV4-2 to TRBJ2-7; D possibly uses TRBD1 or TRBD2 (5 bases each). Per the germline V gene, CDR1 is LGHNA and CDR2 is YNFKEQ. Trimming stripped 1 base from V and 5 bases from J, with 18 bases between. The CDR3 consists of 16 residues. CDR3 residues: CASSQGGPPFADEQYF. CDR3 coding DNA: TGTGCCAGCAGCCAAGGGGGACCCCCTTTTGCCGACGAGCAGTACTTC.

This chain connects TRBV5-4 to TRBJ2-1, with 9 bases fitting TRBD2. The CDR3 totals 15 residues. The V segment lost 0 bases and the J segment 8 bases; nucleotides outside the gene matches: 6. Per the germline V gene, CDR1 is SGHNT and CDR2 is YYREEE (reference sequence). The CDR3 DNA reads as TGTGCCAGCAGCTTGGGTAGCGGGGGTATGTATGAGCAGTTCTTC. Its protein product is CASSLGSGGMYEQFF.

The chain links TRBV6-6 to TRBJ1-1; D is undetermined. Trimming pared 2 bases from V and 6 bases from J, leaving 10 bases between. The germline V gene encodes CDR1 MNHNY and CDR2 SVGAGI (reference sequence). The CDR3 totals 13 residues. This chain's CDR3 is CASSYAPRAEAFF. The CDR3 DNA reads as TGTGCCAGCAGTTACGCCCCACGGGCTGAAGCTTTCTTT.

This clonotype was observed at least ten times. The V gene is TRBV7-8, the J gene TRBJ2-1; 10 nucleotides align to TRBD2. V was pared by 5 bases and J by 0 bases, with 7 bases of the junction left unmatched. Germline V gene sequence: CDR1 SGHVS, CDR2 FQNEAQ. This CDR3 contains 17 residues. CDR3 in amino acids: CASSATSGLSSYNEQFF. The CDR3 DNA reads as TGTGCCAGCAGCGCGACTAGCGGGTTAAGCTCCTACAATGAGCAGTTCTTC.

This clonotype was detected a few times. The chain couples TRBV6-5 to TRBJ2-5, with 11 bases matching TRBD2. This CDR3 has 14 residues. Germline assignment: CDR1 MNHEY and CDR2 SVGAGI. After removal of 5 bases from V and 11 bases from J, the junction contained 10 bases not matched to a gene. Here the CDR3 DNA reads TGTGCCAGCAGTGGTTCTAGCGGGGGGACAATTCAGTACTTC. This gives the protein CASSGSSGGTIQYF.

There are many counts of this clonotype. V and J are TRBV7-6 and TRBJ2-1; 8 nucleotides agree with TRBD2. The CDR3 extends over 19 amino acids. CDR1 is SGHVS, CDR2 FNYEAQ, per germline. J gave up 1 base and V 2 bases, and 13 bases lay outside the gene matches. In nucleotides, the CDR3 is TGTGCCAGCAGCTTAATGGGAGCGGGGGCCCCCAGGTCCTACAATGAGCAGTTCTTC. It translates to CASSLMGAGAPRSYNEQFF. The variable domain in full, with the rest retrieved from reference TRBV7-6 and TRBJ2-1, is GAGVSQSPRYKVTKRGQDVALRCDPISGHVSLYWYRQALGQGPEFLTYFNYEAQQDKSGLPNDRFSAERPEGSISTLTIQRTEQRDSAMYRCASSLMGAGAPRSYNEQFFGPGTRLTVL.

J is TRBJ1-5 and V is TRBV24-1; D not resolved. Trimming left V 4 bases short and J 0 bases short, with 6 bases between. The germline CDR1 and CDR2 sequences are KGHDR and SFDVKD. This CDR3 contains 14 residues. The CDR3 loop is CATSERSSNQPQHF. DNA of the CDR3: TGTGCCACCAGTGAAAGGAGTAGCAATCAGCCCCAGCATTTT.

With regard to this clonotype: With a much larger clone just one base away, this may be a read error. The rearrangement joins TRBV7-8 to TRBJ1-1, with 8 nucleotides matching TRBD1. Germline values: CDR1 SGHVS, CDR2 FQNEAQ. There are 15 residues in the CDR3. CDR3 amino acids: CVSSIPATGGTEAFF. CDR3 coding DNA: TGTGTCAGCAGCATTCCCGCTACAGGGGGCACTGAAGCTTTCTTT.

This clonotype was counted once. The CDR3 DNA follows: TGTGCCAGCACCCACCTATGGGGGGCAGGCACTGAAGCTTTCTTT. It yields the protein CASTHLWGAGTEAFF. V gene TRBV27 combines with J gene TRBJ1-1, with D possibly matching TRBD1 (6 bases). This CDR3 is 15 amino acids long. Deletions cut 7 bases from V and 4 bases from J, with 19 bases between. Germline V gives CDR1 MNHEY, CDR2 SMNVEV (reference sequence).

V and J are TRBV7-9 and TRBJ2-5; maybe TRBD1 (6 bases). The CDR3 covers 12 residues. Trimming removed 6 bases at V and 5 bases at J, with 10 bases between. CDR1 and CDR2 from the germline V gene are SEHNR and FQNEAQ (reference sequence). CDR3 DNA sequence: TGTGCCAGCAGGACAGGTTCGGAGACCCAGTACTTC. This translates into CASRTGSETQYF. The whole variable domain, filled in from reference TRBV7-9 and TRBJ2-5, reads DTGVSQNPRHKITKRGQNVTFRCDPISEHNRLYWYRQTLGQGPEFLTYFQNEAQLEKSRLLSDRFSAERPKGSFSTLEIQRTEQGDSAMYLCASRTGSETQYFGPGTRLLVL.

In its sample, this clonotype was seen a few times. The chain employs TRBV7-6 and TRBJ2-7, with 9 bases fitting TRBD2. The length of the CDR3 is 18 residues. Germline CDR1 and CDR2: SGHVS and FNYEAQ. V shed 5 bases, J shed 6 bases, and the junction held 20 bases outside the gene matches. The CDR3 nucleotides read TGTGCCAGCAGCACAACGGGACTAGCCGGATCTGGTGGCTTCGAGCAGTACTTC. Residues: CASSTTGLAGSGGFEQYF.

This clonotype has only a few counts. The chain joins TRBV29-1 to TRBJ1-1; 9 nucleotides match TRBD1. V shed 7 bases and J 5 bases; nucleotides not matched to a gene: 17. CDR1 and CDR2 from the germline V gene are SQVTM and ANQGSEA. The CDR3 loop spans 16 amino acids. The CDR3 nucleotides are TGCAGCGCCATCACCCACAGGGGGCCTTCGGGGACTGAAGCTTTCTTT. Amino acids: CSAITHRGPSGTEAFF.

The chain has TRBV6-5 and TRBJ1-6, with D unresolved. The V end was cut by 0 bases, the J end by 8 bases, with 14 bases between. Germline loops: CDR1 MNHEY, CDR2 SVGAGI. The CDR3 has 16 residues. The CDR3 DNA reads TGTGCCAGCAGTTACTCTGCGGGGTTAACTTATTCACCCCTCCACTTT. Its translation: CASSYSAGLTYSPLHF.

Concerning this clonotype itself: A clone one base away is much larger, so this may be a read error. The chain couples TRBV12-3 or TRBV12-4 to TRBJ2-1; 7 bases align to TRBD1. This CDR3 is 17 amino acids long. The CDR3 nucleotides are TGTGCCAGCAGGCCTTTCCAACAGGGGCCCACCGCAAATGAGCAGCTCTTC. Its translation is CASRPFQQGPTANEQLF.